The entry below describes one T cell receptor (beta chain). The clone's antigen remains unknown. No base quality information exists; no much larger clone differs at one position. The CDR3, cysteine through phenylalanine, is 17 amino acids long. Just the 51-base CDR3 DNA is kept, in frame starting at base 1. The germline V gene (reference sequence) specifies LGHDT as CDR1 and YNNKEL as CDR2. After removal of 4 bases from V and 1 base from J, the junction retains 8 bases not matched to a gene. This entry belongs to a study of T cell responses to AZD1222 COVID-19 vaccine (dated by TCRdb to about 2021). In the study overall: TCR sequencing was performed for 230 to 250 trial participants, of whom around 200 were given two doses of AZD1222 and 26 were given two doses of MenACWY control vaccine. Enrollment into the trials was organized by age into subgroups of 18-55, 56-69 and 70-plus years, and those subgroups contained roughly 140, 27 and 60 TCR-sequenced participants, respectively. Findings and caveats that apply to the study as a whole: Reportedly, almost half of the unique spike-specific TCRs recognized epitopes lying outside the regions that are mutated in the B.1.351 and B.1.1.7 variants. Because no samples from the day 14 peak response were available, repertoires could be characterized only after the peak T cell response. A significant rise in spike-specific TCR breadth and depth was observed after two AZD1222 doses relative to day 0 and relative to MenACWY recipients. Only 5 to 7 AZD1222 recipients were SARS-CoV-2 seropositive at baseline, limiting conclusions about previously exposed vaccinees. Most participants were white British and females outnumbered males, and the authors suggested that clonal diversity may have been underestimated. In the small 56-69-year group, the increase in depth fell short of significance, most likely because of low power. Vaccine-associated CD4 TCRs spanned the whole spike protein, with dominant responses in regions 160-218 and 743-854.

What this sample's time point label stands for: about 28 days (+/-7) after the second vaccine dose. Because spike-specific TCR depth and breadth did not differ between the two schedules, AZD1222 recipients who got a second dose at roughly 4 weeks were pooled with those who got a second dose at roughly 12 weeks. Samples from vaccinated people were obtained from the UK trials COV001 and COV002, which included a single-blind randomized controlled phase 2/3 trial of AZD1222 (ChAdOx1 nCoV-19) in healthy adults. For TCRbeta chain sequencing, PBMC samples were collected from trial participants at day 0 and at day 28 after the second dose. The CDR3 regions of human TCRbeta chains were analyzed by immunosequencing. In the paper's pipeline: Repertoire TCRs were checked for matches against a reference library of SARS-CoV-2-specific TCRs that had been generated using the MIRA antigen-specificity platform. Breadth was defined as the fraction of unique TCRs that were SARS-CoV-2-associated. Depth was defined as the fraction of total T cells that were SARS-CoV-2-associated. Each spike-specific TCR was assigned to its reactive spike region and to a CD4 or CD8 class using the MIRA data. Log10-transformed breadth and depth values were compared by one-way ANOVA with Sidak's multiple comparisons tests. In its TCRdb copy, this immuneACCESS table keeps in-frame sequences only and misses some clones. Where compared with another copy, unresolved V genes explain less than half of these, and the others have no known cause. Clone size and the V and J calls come from that table; the DNA yielded D and trimming. Across this sample there are some 180,000 clones, with roughly 91% seen only once. The ten largest clones represent 1.5% to 2.5% of the sample.

The receptor was isolated from an adult who received the AZD1222 COVID-19 vaccine. The sequences come from peripheral blood, collected 28 days after the second AZD1222 dose. The chain couples TRBV3-1 (or the pseudogene TRBV3-2) to TRBJ2-2; TRBD1 lines up with 8 middle nucleotides. The CDR3 sequence is CASSPTLGQGNTGELFF. The DNA sequence is as follows: TGTGCCAGCAGCCCTACCCTCGGACAGGGGAACACCGGGGAGCTGTTTTTT.